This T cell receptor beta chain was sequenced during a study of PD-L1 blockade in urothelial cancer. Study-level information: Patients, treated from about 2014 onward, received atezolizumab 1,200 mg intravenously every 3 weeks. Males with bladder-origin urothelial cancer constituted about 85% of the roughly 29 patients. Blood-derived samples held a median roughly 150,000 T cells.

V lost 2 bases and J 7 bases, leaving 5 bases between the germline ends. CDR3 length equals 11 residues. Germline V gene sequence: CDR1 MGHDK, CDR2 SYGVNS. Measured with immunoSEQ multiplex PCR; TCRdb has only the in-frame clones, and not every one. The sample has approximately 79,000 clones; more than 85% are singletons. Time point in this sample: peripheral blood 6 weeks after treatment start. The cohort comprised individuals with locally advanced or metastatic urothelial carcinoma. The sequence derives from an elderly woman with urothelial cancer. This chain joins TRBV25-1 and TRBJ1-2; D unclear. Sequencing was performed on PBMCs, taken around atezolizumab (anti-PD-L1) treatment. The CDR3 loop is CASSERVGYTF. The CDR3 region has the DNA TGTGCCAGCAGTGAACGCGTTGGCTACACCTTC.